The sequence of this TCR beta chain was determined in a study of naive and memory T cell subsets. Findings and caveats of the study: Activation and differentiation may alter RNA-based TCR counts. Over 90% of naive TCR sequences appeared only once, unlike memory subsets.

Both TRBC1 and TRBC2 were covered by a beta constant-region primer of two equimolar oligonucleotides. A 12-nucleotide UMI and the SP2 primer were added to the cDNA 3' end by oligonucleotide ligation. Four rounds of PCR amplified the ligated cDNA using nested alpha and beta constant-region primers plus SP2. TCRdb re-called the UMI-ligation and nested PCR reads with MiXCR, one entry per CDR3 protein. The repertoire holds tens of thousands of distinct CDR3 sequences, with about 14% as singletons. The germline V gene has CDR1 MGHRA and CDR2 YSYEKL. The CDR3 consists of 16 residues. The ends were cut back, 4 bases at V and 2 bases at J, with 15 bases in the middle. This clonotype appeared many times. Its antigen is not identified.

The receptor comes from a human donor in good health. Material for sequencing was effector memory CD4+ T cells from blood. Stated subset: effector memory, CD45RA- CD27-. This sequence joins TRBV4-1 and TRBJ1-3; tentatively, D is TRBD1 (6 bases). The CDR3 loop is CASSPRIGGAGNTIYF. The DNA for the CDR3 is TGCGCCAGCAGCCCCCGCATAGGGGGGGCTGGAAACACCATATATTTT.